This T cell receptor beta chain was recorded in a study of blood T cell repertoires in COVID-19. About the study: The United States, Italy and Spain supplied acute and convalescent COVID-19 samples. Nucleic acid was either cDNA or gDNA, and it came from T cells, B-cell-depleted T cells, or PBMCs.

In the original workflow: Reference gene primer amplification gave nucleated cell count estimates. Assay: immunoSEQ multiplex PCR; the TCRdb copy retains only in-frame clones and omits some. The V and J calls and the clone size are those of that table, but D and trimming were determined from the DNA. Among 150,000 to 200,000 clones listed, 65% to 90% were seen once. Germline loops: CDR1 SGHTA, CDR2 FQGNSA. Trimming removed 3 bases at V and 3 bases at J, with 5 bases between. The CDR3 totals 13 residues. In this sample, this clone turned up once. This rearrangement joins TRBV7-2 to TRBJ2-2; D not certain. This clonotype was sampled from a man in his 60s with acute or convalescent COVID-19. Sequenced sample: peripheral blood. The CDR3 here is CASSLGYTGELFF. As DNA, the CDR3 is TGTGCCAGCAGCTTGGGCTACACCGGGGAGCTGTTTTTT.